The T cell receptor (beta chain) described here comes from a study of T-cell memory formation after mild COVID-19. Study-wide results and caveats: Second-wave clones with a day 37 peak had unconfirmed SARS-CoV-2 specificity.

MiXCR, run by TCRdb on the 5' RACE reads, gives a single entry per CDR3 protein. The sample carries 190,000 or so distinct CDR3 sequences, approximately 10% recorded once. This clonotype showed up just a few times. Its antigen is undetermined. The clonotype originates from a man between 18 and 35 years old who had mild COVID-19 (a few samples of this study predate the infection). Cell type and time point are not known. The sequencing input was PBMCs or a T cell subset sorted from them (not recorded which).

The DNA for the CDR3 is TGTGCCAGCAGCCCCGGCCGGGACAATGAGCAGTTCTTC. This translates into CASSPGRDNEQFF. This rearrangement joins TRBV7-3 to TRBJ2-1; no reliable D call. V was shortened by 5 bases and J by 5 bases, with 10 bases between the two germline ends. Germline V gene lookup returns CDR1 SGHTA and CDR2 FQGTGA. The CDR3 is made up of 13 amino acids.